This T cell receptor beta chain was identified in a study of cytomegalovirus exposure and HLA in healthy donors. Overall study context: Out of 350 to 400 genotyped donors, around 80% belonged to the Caucasian-associated ancestry cluster.

The PCR was carried out with 60 Vbeta primers and 13 Jbeta primers. Sequencing used immunoSEQ multiplex PCR; TCRdb keeps in-frame clones, though not all of them. The listing records about 79,000 clones. Per germline, CDR1 SGHTA and CDR2 FQGNSA. The length of the CDR3 is 13 residues. Notes on this clone: Its antigen is undetermined. The junction shows a germline mismatch at one end, possibly a read error.

General study findings and limits: A later analysis showed TCR association rates differing by HLA locus, peaking at DRB1 and lowest at HLA-C. Sequences of the TCR beta chain were said to predict the HLA-A and HLA-B alleles of most subjects accurately. Diagnosis of cytomegalovirus status made by the classifier reportedly showed high specificity and sensitivity.

The chain joins TRBV7-2 to TRBJ2-5; TRBD1 aligns across 7 bases. This TCR derives from a man aged 25 to 40 in good health and CMV-seronegative. The source material was PBMCs. The CDR3 DNA follows: TGTGCCAGCAGCTTAGGTCCAGACAGGGTTTTGGACTTC. Translation: CASSLGPDRVLDF. Full variable domain (missing parts from reference TRBV7-2 and TRBJ2-5): GAGVSQSPSNKVTEKGKDVELRCDPISGHTALYWYRQSLGQGLEFLIYFQGNSAPDKSGLPSDRFSAERTGGSVSTLTIQRTQQEDSAVYLCASSLGPDRVLDFGPGTRLLVL.